In this sample, the clone carrying this T cell receptor (beta chain) is large. The data were taken from a study of T cells in localized non-small cell lung cancer. CDR1 and CDR2 (germline): SGDLS, YYNGEE. The CDR3 covers 15 residues. The V and J ends lost 0 bases and 8 bases respectively, with 15 bases between them. Sequencing was performed with immunoSEQ multiplex PCR; in TCRdb, only in-frame clones are kept and a portion is missing. The data show under 2,000 clones, around 23% seen once. This specimen was normal lung tissue next to the tumor, taken before any cancer treatment. The chain is built from TRBV9 and TRBJ2-1; D gene uncertain. The TCR comes from a female donor at least 60 years old with stage II squamous cell lung carcinoma. CDR3 in amino acids: CASSVDPLPSDEQFF. The CDR3 bases are TGTGCCAGCAGCGTAGACCCACTTCCCAGCGATGAGCAGTTCTTC.